This T cell receptor beta chain emerged from a study of identical twins' blood T cells. General study points: Environmental influences on twin similarity could not be excluded. Mainly, cloneset size products determined shared clonotypes, twins included.

TCRdb reprocessed the 5' RACE reads with MiXCR, giving one entry per CDR3 protein. The sample has 350,000 to 400,000 distinct CDR3 sequences, approximately 30% seen once. This clonotype was counted a few times. What it binds is unknown. Trimming took off 6 bases at V and 7 bases at J, with 15 bases between the two ends. Per germline, CDR1 LNHDA and CDR2 SQIVND (reference sequence). This CDR3 comprises 13 residues. The gene calls are TRBV19 and TRBJ1-2, with TRBD1 as a possible D gene (5 bases). The sequence came from a woman aged 18-55 years in good health. Sample: PBMCs. CDR3 nucleotides: TGTGCCAGTAGCCTAGGGGTTTTGAGTGGCTACACCTTC. The encoded protein is CASSLGVLSGYTF.